The TCR beta chain described here comes from a study of T-cell memory formation after mild COVID-19. With regard to this clonotype: Its antigen remains unknown.

Whole-study findings and limits: Clones that contracted from day 15 to 85 were balanced CD4/CD8, while later expanders leaned CD4+. Largely, contracting CD4+ clones fell within CM and EM, and contracting CD8+ clones within EMRA. Pre-infection memory held some responding clones, suggesting pre-existing cross-reactive T cells responded.

V lost 7 bases to trimming and J lost 0 bases, with 9 bases between them. The length of the CDR3 is 13 residues. Germline CDR1 and CDR2: MGHDK and SYGVNS. TCRdb passed the 5' RACE reads through MiXCR, listing each CDR3 protein once. The sample consists of around 400,000 distinct CDR3 sequences, 20% to 30% of them appearing once. The V call is TRBV25-1, the J call TRBJ1-1, with D possibly being TRBD1 (6 bases). Material for sequencing was PBMCs or a T cell subset sorted from them (not recorded which). This TCR came from an adult woman who had mild COVID-19 (a few samples of this study predate the infection). Cell type and time point are not known. The CDR3 region has the DNA TGTGCCAGCACACAGGGAATGAACACTGAAGCTTTCTTT. It codes for CASTQGMNTEAFF.